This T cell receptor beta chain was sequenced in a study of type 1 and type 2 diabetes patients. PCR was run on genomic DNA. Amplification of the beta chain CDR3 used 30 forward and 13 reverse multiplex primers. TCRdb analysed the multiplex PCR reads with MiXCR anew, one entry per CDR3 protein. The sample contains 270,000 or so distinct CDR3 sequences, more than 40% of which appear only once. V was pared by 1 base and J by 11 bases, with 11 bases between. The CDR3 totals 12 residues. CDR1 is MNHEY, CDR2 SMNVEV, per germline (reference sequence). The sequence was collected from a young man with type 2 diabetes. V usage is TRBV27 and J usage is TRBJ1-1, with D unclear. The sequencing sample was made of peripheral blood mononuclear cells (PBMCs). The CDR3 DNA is TGTGCCAGCAGTTTATTACCGGGGATGGCTTTCTTT. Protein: CASSLLPGMAFF.